Here is one T cell receptor beta chain with its context. What it recognizes is unknown. The data are from a study of shared clonotypes between healthy human individuals. Findings and caveats of the study: Shared clonotypes across all four donors exceeded non-shared ones in generation probability. The researchers took only blood, and tissue repertoires probably look different.

TCRdb's copy holds only in-frame clones and misses some; the assay was immunoSEQ multiplex PCR. The table lists about 2.4 million clones, 90% to 95% of them singletons. After removal of 6 bases from V and 2 bases from J, the junction contained 4 bases not matched to a gene. The length of the CDR3 is 14 residues. Germline values: CDR1 MNHNS, CDR2 SASEGT. The specimen sequenced was naive CD4+ T cells sorted from blood. Described subset: CD45RA+ positively selected. The rearrangement joins TRBV6-1 to TRBJ1-3, with TRBD1 identical over 7 bases. This TCR came from a man between 18 and 29 years old in good health. In nucleotides, the CDR3 is TGTGCCAGCAGGGTGCAGGGGGCTGGAAACACCATATATTTT. This sequence encodes CASRVQGAGNTIYF.